The source of this T cell receptor beta chain is a study of vaccination effects on CD4 cells after COVID-19. In the study overall: Post-vaccine samples followed the second dose by a median of 72 days.

Of note for this clone: What it recognizes is unknown.

Expansion of antigen-specific CD4+ T cells with viral peptide pools was carried out by the ViraFEST assay before sequencing. Scientists isolated CD4+ T cells after a roughly 10-day culture period ended. Each participant received a vaccine that was either BNT162b2 or mRNA-1273, given as two doses. Nucleocapsid antibodies were negative in the vaccine recipients, who had never had SARS-CoV-2 infection. A density of approximately 2 million PBMC per well was used; these cells were cultured with approximately 9.3 IU/ml IL-2 and about 10 ug/ml peptides. Cultures received IL-2 medium that replaced half the medium on days 3 and 7. Assay: immunoSEQ multiplex PCR; the TCRdb copy retains only in-frame clones and omits some. This sample has tens of thousands of clones, with around 74% found just once. In germline, CDR1 is SGHDT, CDR2 YYEEEE. This CDR3 comprises 13 residues. V was cut by 4 bases and J by 1 base, with 8 bases left in between.

The chain uses TRBV5-6 and TRBJ1-1; D is perhaps TRBD1 (6 bases). This receptor was obtained from a human donor who received a COVID-19 vaccine. The starting material was CD4+ T cells from PBMCs cultured with HCoV-229E spike peptides, obtained after COVID-19 vaccination. Here the CDR3 reads CASSLRGNTEAFF. The CDR3 coding sequence is TGTGCCAGCAGCCTCAGGGGGAACACTGAAGCTTTCTTT.